The 3 T cell receptor beta chains given below trace back to one sample, sequenced in a study of T cell responses to AZD1222 COVID-19 vaccine. The table came from immunoSEQ multiplex PCR; TCRdb's copy has only in-frame clones and leaves some out. This table holds some 140,000 clones, around 90% found once. This specimen was peripheral blood, taken on day 0 of AZD1222 vaccination. The receptors were gathered from an adult in good health.

This sequence joins TRBV5-1 and TRBJ2-3; 9 bases match TRBD2. The CDR3 length is 16 residues. V lost 1 base, J lost 2 bases, and 5 bases stayed unmatched. Germline V gene lookup returns CDR1 SGHRS and CDR2 YFSETQ. Here the CDR3 DNA reads TGCGCCAGCAGCTTGCGCCTAGCGGGATACACAGATACGCAGTATTTT. Its protein is CASSLRLAGYTDTQYF.

This rearrangement joins TRBV19 to TRBJ1-4, with 12 bases that match TRBD1. The germline CDR1 and CDR2 sequences are LNHDA and SQIVND (reference sequence). This CDR3 region has 12 residues. The CDR3 loop is CASGTGGGKLFF. The CDR3 nucleotides read TGTGCTTCCGGGACAGGGGGCGGAAAACTGTTTTTT. The full variable domain, its missing parts supplied by reference TRBV19 and TRBJ1-4, is DGGITQSPKYLFRKEGQNVTLSCEQNLNHDAMYWYRQDPGQGLRLIYYSQIVNDFQKGDIAEGYSVSREKKESFPLTVTSAQKNPTAFYLCASGTGGGKLFFGSGTQLSVL.

The rearrangement joins TRBV19 to TRBJ1-2, with 9 bases that match TRBD1. The trim removed 2 bases at V and 1 base at J, leaving 11 bases unmatched. Germline CDR1 reads LNHDA; CDR2 reads SQIVND (reference sequence). The length of the CDR3 is 18 residues. CDR3 protein: CASSILSGQGLHNYGYTF. The CDR3 nucleotides are TGTGCCAGTAGTATATTATCGGGACAGGGCCTACATAACTATGGCTACACCTTC.